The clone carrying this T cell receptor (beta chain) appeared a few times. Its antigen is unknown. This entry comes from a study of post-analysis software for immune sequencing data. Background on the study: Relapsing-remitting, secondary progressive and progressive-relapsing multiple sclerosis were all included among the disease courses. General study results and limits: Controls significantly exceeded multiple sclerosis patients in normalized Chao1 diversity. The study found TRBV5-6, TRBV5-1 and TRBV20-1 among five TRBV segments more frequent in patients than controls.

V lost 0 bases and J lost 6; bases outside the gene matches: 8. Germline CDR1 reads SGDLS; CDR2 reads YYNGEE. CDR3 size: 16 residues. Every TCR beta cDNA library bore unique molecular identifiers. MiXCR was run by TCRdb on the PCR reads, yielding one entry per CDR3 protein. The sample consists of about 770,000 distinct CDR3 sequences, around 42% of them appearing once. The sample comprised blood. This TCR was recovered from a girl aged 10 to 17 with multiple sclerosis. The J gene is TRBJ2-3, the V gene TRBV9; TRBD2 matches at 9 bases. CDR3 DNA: TGTGCCAGCAGCGTAGGTGCTAGCGGGATAGGTGATACGCAGTATTTT. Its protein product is CASSVGASGIGDTQYF. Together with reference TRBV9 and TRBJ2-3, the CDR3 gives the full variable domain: DSGVTQTPKHLITATGQRVTLRCSPRSGDLSVYWYQQSLDQGLQFLIQYYNGEERAKGNILERFSAQQFPDLHSELNLSSLELGDSALYFCASSVGASGIGDTQYFGPGTRLTVL.